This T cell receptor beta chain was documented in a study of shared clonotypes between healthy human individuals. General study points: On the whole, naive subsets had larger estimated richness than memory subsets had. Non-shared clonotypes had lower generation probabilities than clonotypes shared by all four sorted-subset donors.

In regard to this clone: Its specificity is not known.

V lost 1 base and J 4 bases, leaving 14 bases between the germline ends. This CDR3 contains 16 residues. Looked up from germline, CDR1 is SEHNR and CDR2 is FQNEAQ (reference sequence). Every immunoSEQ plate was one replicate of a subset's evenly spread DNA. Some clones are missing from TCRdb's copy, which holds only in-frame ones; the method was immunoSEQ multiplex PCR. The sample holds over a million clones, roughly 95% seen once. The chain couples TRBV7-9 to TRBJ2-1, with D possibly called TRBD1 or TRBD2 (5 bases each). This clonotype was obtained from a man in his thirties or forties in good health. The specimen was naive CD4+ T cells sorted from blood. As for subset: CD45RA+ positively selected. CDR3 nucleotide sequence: TGTGCCAGCAGCTTAGGAGGGGCTAGCCGGTACAATGAGCAGTTCTTC. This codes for CASSLGGASRYNEQFF. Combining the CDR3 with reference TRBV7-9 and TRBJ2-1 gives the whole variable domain DTGVSQNPRHKITKRGQNVTFRCDPISEHNRLYWYRQTLGQGPEFLTYFQNEAQLEKSRLLSDRFSAERPKGSFSTLEIQRTEQGDSAMYLCASSLGGASRYNEQFFGPGTRLTVL.